This T cell receptor beta chain was identified during a study of T cell changes during pregnancy in multiple sclerosis (dated by TCRdb to the late 2010s). Background on the whole study: The study examined how the T cell repertoire changed over the course of pregnancy in women with multiple sclerosis.

The protocol used for the library was the immunoSEQ multiplex PCR assay. Sourced from immuneACCESS, this table was stored by TCRdb with only in-frame sequences that have V and J called. A share of the clones is absent; for the studies checked, an unresolved V gene accounts for under half, and the remainder has no known explanation. The sample records some 110,000 clones, around 90% of which are singletons. The ten biggest clones cover 1.5% of the sample. The germline V end is reduced by 0 bases and the J end by 6 bases; junction bases left unmatched: 4. Inclusive of the bounding cysteine and phenylalanine, the CDR3 is 15 residues long. Only the CDR3 region is kept as DNA, spanning 45 bases read in frame from base 1. CDR1 and CDR2 (SGHRS, YFSETQ) derive from the germline V gene. A note on this clone: Its target antigen remains unknown. No base qualities exist here, and no much larger clone lies one base off it.

This chain joins TRBV5-1 to TRBJ2-1, with 9 bases aligning to TRBD2. This clonotype was obtained from a female donor with multiple sclerosis, enrolled in a pregnancy study. The sequencing used peripheral blood, collected in the third trimester of pregnancy. CDR3 region: CASSLEVAGVNEQFF. At the DNA level, the sequence is TGCGCCAGCAGCTTGGAGGTAGCGGGAGTCAATGAGCAGTTCTTC.